This record covers a single T cell receptor (beta chain). The sample belongs to a study of shared T cell receptors in the human thymus. Clones were read by immunoSEQ multiplex PCR, and TCRdb kept only the in-frame ones, dropping some. This table holds about 660,000 clones, around 87% found once. A further study also used this sample, focusing on human thymus T cells. That study reports: Having surgery to correct congenital heart defects, healthy Finnish infants acted as the donors. Surgeons resected thymus tissue during corrective heart surgery.

The sequenced sample consisted of thymocytes. The receptor comes from a boy in the first two years of life with a congenital heart defect.

The CDR3 coding sequence is TGTGCCAGCAGCTCCCGGGACAGGGGGCCCGGGGAGCTGTTTTTT. Amino acid sequence: CASSSRDRGPGELFF. This chain uses TRBV5-6 with TRBJ2-2; 12 bases are a match to TRBD1. The ends lost 3 bases at V and 6 bases at J; junction bases unmatched: 3. Looked up from germline, CDR1 is SGHDT and CDR2 is YYEEEE. CDR3 length equals 15 residues. Full variable domain (missing parts from reference TRBV5-6 and TRBJ2-2): DAGVTQSPTHLIKTRGQQVTLRCSPKSGHDTVSWYQQALGQGPQFIFQYYEEEERQRGNFPDRFSGHQFPNYSSELNVNALLLGDSALYLCASSSRDRGPGELFFGEGSRLTVL.